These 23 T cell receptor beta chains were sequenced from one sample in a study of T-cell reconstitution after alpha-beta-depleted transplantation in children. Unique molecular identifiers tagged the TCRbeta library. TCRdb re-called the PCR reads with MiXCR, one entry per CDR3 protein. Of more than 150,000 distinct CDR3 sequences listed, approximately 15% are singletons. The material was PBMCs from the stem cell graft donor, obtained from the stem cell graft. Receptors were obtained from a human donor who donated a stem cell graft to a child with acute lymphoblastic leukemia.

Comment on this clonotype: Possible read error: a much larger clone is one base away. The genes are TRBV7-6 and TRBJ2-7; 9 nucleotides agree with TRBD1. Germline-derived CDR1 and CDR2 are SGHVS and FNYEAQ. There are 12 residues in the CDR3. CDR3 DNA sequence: TGTGCCGGCAGCTTAGGGGACAGGGATCAGTACTTC. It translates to CAGSLGDRDQYF.

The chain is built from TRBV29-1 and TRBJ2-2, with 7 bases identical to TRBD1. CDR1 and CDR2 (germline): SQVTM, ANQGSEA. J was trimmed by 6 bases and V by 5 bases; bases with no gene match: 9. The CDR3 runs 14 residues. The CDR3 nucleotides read TGCAGCGTTCACCGACAGGGTTTCGCCGGGGAGCTGTTTTTT. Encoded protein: CSVHRQGFAGELFF.

The CDR3 coding sequence is TGTGCCAGCAGCCAGGGATCTCTTCGGGGAGGCGGGAGAGCGGAATTCTTC. It encodes CASSQGSLRGGGRAEFF. The chain carries TRBV4-2 and TRBJ2-1; 7 nucleotides agree with TRBD2. In germline, CDR1 is LGHNA, CDR2 YNFKEQ. With 3 bases clipped from V and 16 bases from J, the junction kept 24 bases outside the gene matches. The CDR3 covers 17 residues.

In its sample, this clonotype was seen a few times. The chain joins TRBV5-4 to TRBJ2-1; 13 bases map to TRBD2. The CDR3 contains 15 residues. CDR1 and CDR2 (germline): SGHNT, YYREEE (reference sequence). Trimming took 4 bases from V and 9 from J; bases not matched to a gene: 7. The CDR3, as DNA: TGTGCCAGCAGCCCAACTAGCGGGAGGGCGATTGAGCAGTTCTTC. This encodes CASSPTSGRAIEQFF.

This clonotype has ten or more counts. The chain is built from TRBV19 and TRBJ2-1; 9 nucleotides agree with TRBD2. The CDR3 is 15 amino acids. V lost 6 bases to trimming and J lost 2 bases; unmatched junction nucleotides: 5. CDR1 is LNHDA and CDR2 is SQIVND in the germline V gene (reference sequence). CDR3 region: CASRWSSGTYNEQFF. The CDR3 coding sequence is TGTGCCAGTAGATGGTCTAGCGGGACCTACAATGAGCAGTTCTTC.

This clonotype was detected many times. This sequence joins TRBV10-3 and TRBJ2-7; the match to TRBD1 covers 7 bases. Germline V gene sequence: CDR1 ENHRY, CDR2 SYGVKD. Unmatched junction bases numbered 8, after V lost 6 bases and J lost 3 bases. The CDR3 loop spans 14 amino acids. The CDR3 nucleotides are TGTGCCATCAGGCCCGGGGCAGGGGGCTACGAGCAGTACTTC. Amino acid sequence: CAIRPGAGGYEQYF.

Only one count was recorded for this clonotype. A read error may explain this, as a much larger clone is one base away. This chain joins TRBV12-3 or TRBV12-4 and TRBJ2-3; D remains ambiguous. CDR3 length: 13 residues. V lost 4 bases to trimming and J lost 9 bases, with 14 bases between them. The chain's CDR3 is CASSSGSTATQYF. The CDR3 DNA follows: TGTGCCAGCAGTTCAGGTTCAACAGCCACGCAGTATTTT.

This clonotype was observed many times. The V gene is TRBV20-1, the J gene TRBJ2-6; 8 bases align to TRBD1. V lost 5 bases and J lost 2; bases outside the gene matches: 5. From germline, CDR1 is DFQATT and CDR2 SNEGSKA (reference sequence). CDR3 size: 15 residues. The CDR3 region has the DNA TGCAGTGCTGCCCGGACAGGGCCTGGGGCCAACGTCCTGACTTTC. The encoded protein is CSAARTGPGANVLTF.

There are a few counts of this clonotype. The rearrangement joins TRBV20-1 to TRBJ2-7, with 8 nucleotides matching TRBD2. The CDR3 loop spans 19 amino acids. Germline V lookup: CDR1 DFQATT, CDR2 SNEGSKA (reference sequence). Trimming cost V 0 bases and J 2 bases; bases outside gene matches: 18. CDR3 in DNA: TGCAGTGCTAGAGATGCCCCAGGATCTAGCGGGCATTTTCCCTACGAGCAGTACTTC. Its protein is CSARDAPGSSGHFPYEQYF.

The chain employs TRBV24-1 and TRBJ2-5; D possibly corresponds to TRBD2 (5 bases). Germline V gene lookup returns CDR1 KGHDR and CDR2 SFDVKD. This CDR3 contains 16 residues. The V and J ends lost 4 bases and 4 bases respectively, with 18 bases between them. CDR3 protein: CATSDPDVASPETQYF. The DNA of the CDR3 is TGTGCCACCAGTGACCCTGATGTTGCTAGCCCAGAGACCCAGTACTTC.

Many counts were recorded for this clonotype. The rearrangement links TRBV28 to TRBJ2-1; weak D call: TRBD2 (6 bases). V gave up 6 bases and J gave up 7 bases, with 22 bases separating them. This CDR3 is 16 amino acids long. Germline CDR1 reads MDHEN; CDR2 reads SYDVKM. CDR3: CASSFTLGAGSNEQFF. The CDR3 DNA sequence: TGTGCCAGCAGCTTCACCCTTGGGGCGGGATCAAATGAGCAGTTCTTC.

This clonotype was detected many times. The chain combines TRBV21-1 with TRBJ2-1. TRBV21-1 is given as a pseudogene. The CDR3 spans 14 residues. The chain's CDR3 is CASTKPGLLNEQFF. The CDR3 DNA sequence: TGTGCCAGCACCAAACCGGGACTCTTAAATGAGCAGTTCTTC.

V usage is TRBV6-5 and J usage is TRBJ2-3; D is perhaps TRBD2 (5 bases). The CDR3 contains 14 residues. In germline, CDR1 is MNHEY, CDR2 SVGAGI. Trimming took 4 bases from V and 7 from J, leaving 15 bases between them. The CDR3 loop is CASSSRLLGYTQYF. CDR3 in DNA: TGTGCCAGCAGTTCTCGACTACTCGGGTATACGCAGTATTTT.

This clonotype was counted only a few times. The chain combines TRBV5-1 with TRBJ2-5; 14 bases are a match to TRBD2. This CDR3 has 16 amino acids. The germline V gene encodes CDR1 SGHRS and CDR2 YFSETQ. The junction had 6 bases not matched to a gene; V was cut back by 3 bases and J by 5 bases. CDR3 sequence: CASSWSGTSGSETQYF. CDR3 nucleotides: TGCGCCAGCAGCTGGTCCGGGACTAGCGGGAGCGAGACCCAGTACTTC.

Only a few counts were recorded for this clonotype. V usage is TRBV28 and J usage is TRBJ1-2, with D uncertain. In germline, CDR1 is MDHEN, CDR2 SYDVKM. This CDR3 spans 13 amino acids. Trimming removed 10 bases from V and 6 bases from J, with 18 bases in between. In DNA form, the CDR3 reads TGTGCCACCGATCCCGCCGCAGTCGATGGCTACACCTTC. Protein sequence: CATDPAAVDGYTF.

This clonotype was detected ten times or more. The chain's CDR3 is CASSPTTNTEAFF. The CDR3 DNA follows: TGTGCCAGCAGCCCTACAACTAACACTGAAGCTTTCTTT. J is TRBJ1-1 and V is TRBV5-5, with D unclear. Germline values: CDR1 SGHKS, CDR2 YYEKEE (reference sequence). This CDR3 spans 13 amino acids. With 4 bases removed from V and 2 bases from J, the gap between germline ends came to 9 bases. Combining the CDR3 with reference TRBV5-5 and TRBJ1-1 gives the whole variable domain DAGVTQSPTHLIKTRGQQVTLRCSPISGHKSVSWYQQVLGQGPQFIFQYYEKEERGRGNFPDRFSARQFPNYSSELNVNALLLGDSALYLCASSPTTNTEAFFGQGTRLTVV.

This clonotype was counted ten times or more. CDR3 protein: CSASSARDTEAFF. CDR3 DNA sequence: TGCAGCGCTTCATCGGCCCGTGACACTGAAGCTTTCTTT. This chain uses TRBV29-1 with TRBJ1-1, with unresolved D. The germline V gene encodes CDR1 SQVTM and CDR2 ANQGSEA. Trimming pared 7 bases from V and 3 bases from J, leaving 15 bases between. This CDR3 contains 13 residues.

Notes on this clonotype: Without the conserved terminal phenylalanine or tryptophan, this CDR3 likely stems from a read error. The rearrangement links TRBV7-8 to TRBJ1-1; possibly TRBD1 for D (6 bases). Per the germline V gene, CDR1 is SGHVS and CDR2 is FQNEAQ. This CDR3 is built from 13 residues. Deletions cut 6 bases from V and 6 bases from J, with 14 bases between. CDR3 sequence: CASSRTGLAEAFY. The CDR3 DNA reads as TGTGCCAGCAGTCGAACAGGGCTGGCTGAAGCTTTCTAT.

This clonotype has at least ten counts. The CDR3 sequence is CSARAGALGQPQHF. In DNA form, the CDR3 reads TGCAGTGCTAGAGCGGGGGCTCTTGGGCAGCCCCAGCATTTT. V gene TRBV20-1 combines with J gene TRBJ1-5, with TRBD1 as a possible D gene (6 bases). Germline V gene sequence: CDR1 DFQATT, CDR2 SNEGSKA (reference sequence). This CDR3 has 14 amino acids. V lost 1 base to trimming and J lost 7 bases, with 14 bases between them.

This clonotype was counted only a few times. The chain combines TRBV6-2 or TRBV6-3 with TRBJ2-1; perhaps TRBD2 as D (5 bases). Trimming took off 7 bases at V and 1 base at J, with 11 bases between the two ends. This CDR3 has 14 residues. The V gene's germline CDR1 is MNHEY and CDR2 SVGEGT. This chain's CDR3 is CASTRDFSYNEQFF. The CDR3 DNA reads TGTGCCAGCACTCGGGATTTTTCCTACAATGAGCAGTTCTTC.

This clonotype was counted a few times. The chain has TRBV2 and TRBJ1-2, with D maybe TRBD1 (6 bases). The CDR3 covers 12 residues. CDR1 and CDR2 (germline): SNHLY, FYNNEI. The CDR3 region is CAVGAQNYGYTF. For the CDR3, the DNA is TGTGCAGTGGGGGCACAAAACTATGGCTACACCTTC.

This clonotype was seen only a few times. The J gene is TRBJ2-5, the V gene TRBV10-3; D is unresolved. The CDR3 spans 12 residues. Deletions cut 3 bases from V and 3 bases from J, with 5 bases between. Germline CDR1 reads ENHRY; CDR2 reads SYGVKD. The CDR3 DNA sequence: TGTGCCATCAGTGATGGCGAAGAGACCCAGTACTTC. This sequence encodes CAISDGEETQYF.

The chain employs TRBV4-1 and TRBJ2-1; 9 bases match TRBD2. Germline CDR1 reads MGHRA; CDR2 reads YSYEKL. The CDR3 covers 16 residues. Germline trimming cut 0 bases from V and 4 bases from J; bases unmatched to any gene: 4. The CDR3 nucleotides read TGCGCCAGCAGCCAAGACGCGGGAGGGATTTACAATGAGCAGTTCTTC. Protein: CASSQDAGGIYNEQFF.